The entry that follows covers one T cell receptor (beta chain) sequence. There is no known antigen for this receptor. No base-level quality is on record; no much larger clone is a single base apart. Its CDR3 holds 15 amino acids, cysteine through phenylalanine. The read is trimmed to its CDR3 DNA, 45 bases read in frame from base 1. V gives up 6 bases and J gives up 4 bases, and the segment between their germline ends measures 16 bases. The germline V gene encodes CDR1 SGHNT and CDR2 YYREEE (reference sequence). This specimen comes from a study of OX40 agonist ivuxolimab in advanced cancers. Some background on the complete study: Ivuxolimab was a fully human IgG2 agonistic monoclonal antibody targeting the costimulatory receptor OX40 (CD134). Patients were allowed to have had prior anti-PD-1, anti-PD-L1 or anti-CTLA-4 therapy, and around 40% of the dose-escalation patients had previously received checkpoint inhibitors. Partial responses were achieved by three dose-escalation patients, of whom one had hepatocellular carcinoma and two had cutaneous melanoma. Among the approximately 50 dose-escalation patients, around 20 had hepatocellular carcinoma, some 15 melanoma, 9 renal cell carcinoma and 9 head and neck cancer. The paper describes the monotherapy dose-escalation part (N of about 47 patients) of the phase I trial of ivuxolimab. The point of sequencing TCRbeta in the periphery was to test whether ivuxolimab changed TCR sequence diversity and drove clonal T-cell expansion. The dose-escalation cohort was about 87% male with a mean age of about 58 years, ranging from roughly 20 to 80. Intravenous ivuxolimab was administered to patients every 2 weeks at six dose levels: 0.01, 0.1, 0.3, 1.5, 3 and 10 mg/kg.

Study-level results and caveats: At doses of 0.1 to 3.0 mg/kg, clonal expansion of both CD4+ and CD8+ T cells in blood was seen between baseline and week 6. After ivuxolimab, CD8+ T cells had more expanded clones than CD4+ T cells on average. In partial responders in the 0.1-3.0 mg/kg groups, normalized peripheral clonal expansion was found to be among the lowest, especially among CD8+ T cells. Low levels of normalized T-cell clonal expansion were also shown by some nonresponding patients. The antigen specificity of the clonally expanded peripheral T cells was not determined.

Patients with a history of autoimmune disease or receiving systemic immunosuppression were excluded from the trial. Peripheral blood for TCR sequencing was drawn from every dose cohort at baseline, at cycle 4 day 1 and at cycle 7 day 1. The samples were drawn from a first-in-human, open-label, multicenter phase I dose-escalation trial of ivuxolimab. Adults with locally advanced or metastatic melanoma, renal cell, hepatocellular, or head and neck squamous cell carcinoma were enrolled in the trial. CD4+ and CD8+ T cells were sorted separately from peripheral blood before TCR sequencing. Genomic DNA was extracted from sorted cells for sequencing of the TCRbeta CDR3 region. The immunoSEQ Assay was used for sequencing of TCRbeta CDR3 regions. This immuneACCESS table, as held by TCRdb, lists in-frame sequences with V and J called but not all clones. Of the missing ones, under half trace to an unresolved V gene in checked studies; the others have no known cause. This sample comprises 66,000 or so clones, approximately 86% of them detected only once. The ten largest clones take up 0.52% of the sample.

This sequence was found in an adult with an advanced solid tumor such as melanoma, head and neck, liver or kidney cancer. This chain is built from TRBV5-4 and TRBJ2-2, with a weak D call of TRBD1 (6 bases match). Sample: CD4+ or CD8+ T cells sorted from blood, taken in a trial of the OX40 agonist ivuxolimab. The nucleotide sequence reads TGTGCCAGCAACAACCTTGGACAGTCCACCGGGGAGCTGTTTTTT. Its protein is CASNNLGQSTGELFF.